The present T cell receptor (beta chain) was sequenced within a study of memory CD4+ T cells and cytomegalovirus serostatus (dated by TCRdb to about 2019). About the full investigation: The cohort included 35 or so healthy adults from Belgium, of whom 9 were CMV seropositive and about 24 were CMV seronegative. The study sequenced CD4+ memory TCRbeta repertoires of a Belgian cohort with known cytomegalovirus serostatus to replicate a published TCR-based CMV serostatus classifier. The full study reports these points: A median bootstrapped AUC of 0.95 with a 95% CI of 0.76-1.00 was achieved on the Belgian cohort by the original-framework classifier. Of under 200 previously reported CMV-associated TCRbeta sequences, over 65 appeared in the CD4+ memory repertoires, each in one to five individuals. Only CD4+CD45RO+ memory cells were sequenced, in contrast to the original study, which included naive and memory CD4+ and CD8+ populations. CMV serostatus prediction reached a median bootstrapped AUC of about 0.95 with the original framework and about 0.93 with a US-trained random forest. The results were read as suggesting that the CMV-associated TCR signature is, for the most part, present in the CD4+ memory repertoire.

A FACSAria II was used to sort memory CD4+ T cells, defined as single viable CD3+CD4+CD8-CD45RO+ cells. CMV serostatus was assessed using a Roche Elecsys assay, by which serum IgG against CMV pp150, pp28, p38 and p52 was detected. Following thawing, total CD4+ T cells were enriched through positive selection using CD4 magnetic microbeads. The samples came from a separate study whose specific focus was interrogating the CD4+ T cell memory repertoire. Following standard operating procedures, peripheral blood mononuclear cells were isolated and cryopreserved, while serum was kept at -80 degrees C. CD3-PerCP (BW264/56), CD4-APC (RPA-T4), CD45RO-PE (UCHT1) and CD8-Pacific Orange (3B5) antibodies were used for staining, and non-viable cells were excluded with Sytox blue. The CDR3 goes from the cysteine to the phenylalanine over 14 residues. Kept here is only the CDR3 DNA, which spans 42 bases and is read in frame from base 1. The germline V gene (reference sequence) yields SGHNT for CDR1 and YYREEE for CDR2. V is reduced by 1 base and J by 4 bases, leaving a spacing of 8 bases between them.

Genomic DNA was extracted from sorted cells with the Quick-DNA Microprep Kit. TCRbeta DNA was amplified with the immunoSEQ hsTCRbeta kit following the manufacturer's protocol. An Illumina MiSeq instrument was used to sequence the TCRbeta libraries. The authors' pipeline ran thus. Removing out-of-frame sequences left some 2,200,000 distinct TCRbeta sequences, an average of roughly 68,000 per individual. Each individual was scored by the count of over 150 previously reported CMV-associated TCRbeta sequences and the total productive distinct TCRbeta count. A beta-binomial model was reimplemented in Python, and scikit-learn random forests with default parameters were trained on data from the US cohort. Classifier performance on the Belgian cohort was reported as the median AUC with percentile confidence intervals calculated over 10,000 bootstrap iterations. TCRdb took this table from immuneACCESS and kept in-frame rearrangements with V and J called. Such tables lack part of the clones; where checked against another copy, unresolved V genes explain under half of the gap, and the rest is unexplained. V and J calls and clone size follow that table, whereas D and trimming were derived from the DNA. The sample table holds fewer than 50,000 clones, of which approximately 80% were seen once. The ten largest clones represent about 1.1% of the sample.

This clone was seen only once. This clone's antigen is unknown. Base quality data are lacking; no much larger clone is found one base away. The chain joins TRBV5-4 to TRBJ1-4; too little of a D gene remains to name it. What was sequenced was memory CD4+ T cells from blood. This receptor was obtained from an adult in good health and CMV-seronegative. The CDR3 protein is CASSLNGDNEKLFF. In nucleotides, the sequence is TGTGCCAGCAGCTTGAACGGAGATAATGAAAAACTGTTTTTT.